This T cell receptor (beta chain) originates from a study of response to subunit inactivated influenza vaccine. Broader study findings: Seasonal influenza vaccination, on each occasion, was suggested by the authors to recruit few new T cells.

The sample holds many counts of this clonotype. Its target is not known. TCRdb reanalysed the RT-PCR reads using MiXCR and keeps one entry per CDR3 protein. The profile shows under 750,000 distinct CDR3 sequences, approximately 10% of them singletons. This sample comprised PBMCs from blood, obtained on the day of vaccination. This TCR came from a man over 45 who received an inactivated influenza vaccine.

Written as DNA, the CDR3 is TGCGCCAGCAGCCAAGAGCTGTGGGCAGGCCCCTCGGACGAGCAGTACTTC. Translated: CASSQELWAGPSDEQYF. The gene calls are TRBV4-3 and TRBJ2-7; no firm D call. CDR1 is LGHNA, CDR2 YSLEER, per germline. This CDR3 has 17 amino acids. V was pared by 0 bases and J by 5 bases, with 20 bases between.